The source of this T cell receptor (beta chain) is a study of metastatic and nonmetastatic thyroid tumors. About the study: Comparison of repertoires was carried out across blood and tumor or nodule tissue from malignant and benign thyroid patients.

Broader study findings: The reported finding was significantly higher TCR beta diversity in malignant thyroid tumors relative to benign nodules, in blood and tumor.

Every patient underwent thyroid surgery untreated. Regarding this clone: Its specificity is unknown.

Through MiXCR, TCRdb re-clonotyped the PCR reads. The table includes under 35,000 clones, about 21% detected once. The clonotype comes from a female donor with papillary thyroid cancer or a benign thyroid nodule (not recorded which). Some clones in this sample may be carry-over from other donors' samples. Input material: blood.

CDR3 bases: TGTGCCAGCAGATCACGACAAAGGACAAACTCCTACGAGCAGTACTTC. This gives the protein CASRSRQRTNSYEQYF. The rearrangement joins TRBV6-1 to TRBJ2-7; a weak D match, TRBD1 (5 bases). Trimming shortened V by 6 bases and J by 0 bases, and 18 bases separated the two germline ends. Germline loops: CDR1 MNHNS, CDR2 SASEGT. This CDR3 has 16 amino acids.